This is a list of T cell receptor beta chains from one sample in a study of blood T cell repertoires in COVID-19. TCRdb keeps only in-frame clones here, not all; method: immunoSEQ multiplex PCR. The table includes approximately 130,000 clones, around 78% detected once. What was sequenced was peripheral blood. The source of these receptors is a human donor in a cohort sampled during active COVID-19. Both conserved end residues are part of each CDR3. Each record gives: J gene, V gene, clone size, D gene, CDR3 protein, CDR3 DNA. D genes are given only for firm matches. The size entry is marked missing in some rows and otherwise reads once, few, many or a size class.

>TRBJ2-1|TRBV5-1|-|TRBD1
CASSPGQNNEQFF
TGCGCCAGCAGCCCGGGACAGAACAATGAGCAGTTCTTC
>TRBJ1-1|TRBV6-1|-|-
CASSEGHDGETFF
TGTGCCAGCAGTGAAGGGCATGACGGAGAGACTTTCTTT
>TRBJ1-4|TRBV28|-|-
CASSLGGGFEKLFF
TGTGCCAGCAGTTTGGGGGGTGGGTTTGAAAAACTGTTTTTT
>TRBJ1-2|TRBV15|-|TRBD1
CATSSAGTGVYGYTF
TGTGCCACCAGCAGCGCTGGGACAGGAGTCTATGGCTACACCTTC
>TRBJ2-7|TRBV2|-|-
CASSAGVSYEQYF
TGTGCCAGCAGCGCAGGGGTCTCCTACGAGCAGTACTTC
>TRBJ1-6|TRBV5-1|-|-
CASSSTGLMSSYNSPLHF
TGCGCCAGCAGCTCAACGGGACTCATGAGCTCCTATAATTCACCCCTCCACTTT
>TRBJ1-6|TRBV10-2|few|-
CASDSFTGSYNSPLHF
TGCGCCAGCGACAGCTTCACGGGCTCCTATAATTCACCCCTCCACTTT
>TRBJ2-1|TRBV5-1|-|TRBD1
CASSSNRDRVYNEQFF
TGCGCCAGCAGCTCAAACCGGGACAGGGTCTACAATGAGCAGTTCTTC
>TRBJ2-7|TRBV9|-|-
CASSAQGSPYEQYF
TGTGCCAGCAGCGCACAGGGATCCCCCTACGAGCAGTACTTC
>TRBJ1-2|TRBV30|few|-
CAWTGEANYGYTF
TGTGCCTGGACGGGGGAAGCTAACTATGGCTACACCTTC
>TRBJ2-7|TRBV4-1|few|TRBD2
CASSQGGSRGGRNEQYF
TGCGCCAGCAGCCAAGGGGGATCGCGGGGGGGCCGCAACGAGCAGTACTTC
>TRBJ2-2|TRBV11-2|-|-
CASTLGQNTGELFF
TGTGCCAGCACCCTGGGACAGAACACCGGGGAGCTGTTTTTT
>TRBJ1-3|TRBV27|few|-
CASTAGHTSGNTIYF
TGTGCCAGCACGGCAGGGCATACCTCTGGAAACACCATATATTTT